What follows are 25 T cell receptor beta chains derived from one specimen sequenced in a study of T cell responses to AZD1222 COVID-19 vaccine. The assay was immunoSEQ multiplex PCR, and TCRdb's table has in-frame clones only and misses some. The table shows 30,000 to 35,000 clones, with around 78% occurring only once. This specimen consisted of peripheral blood, obtained 28 days after the second AZD1222 dose. Receptors originate from an adult who received the AZD1222 COVID-19 vaccine.

The chain joins TRBV6-5 to TRBJ1-2; 8 positions match TRBD1. CDR1 is MNHEY, CDR2 SVGAGI, per germline. This CDR3 contains 15 residues. The J segment lost 3 bases and the V segment lost 5 bases, leaving 8 bases of the junction unmatched. The CDR3 coding sequence is TGTGCCAGCAGTCTCAACGGACAGGGATACTATGGCTACACCTTC. This encodes CASSLNGQGYYGYTF.

J is TRBJ2-6 and V is TRBV11-3, with 9 bases aligning to TRBD1. Germline CDR1 is SGHNT and CDR2 is YENEEA. The CDR3 runs 16 residues. With 5 bases clipped from V and 0 bases from J, the junction kept 2 bases outside the gene matches. CDR3 bases: TGTGCCAGCAGCGGACAGGGGACCTCTGGGGCCAACGTCCTGACTTTC. This sequence encodes CASSGQGTSGANVLTF.

This clone occurred once. The V and J genes are TRBV11-2 and TRBJ1-3; perhaps TRBD1 as D (6 bases). Deletions cut 2 bases from V and 0 bases from J, with 8 bases between. The CDR3 spans 15 residues. Germline V gives CDR1 SGHAT, CDR2 FQNNGV. CDR3 loop: CASSLQGYSGNTIYF. As DNA, the CDR3 is TGTGCCAGCAGCTTACAGGGGTACTCTGGAAACACCATATATTTT.

V and J are TRBV5-1 and TRBJ2-5, with TRBD1 matching 9 bases. Per germline, CDR1 SGHRS and CDR2 YFSETQ. This CDR3 comprises 15 residues. V gave up 4 bases and J gave up 1 base; unmatched junction bases: 5. For the CDR3, the DNA is TGCGCCAGCAGCAAGGGACAGGGTTTCCAAGAGACCCAGTACTTC. Translated, it gives CASSKGQGFQETQYF.

The chain uses TRBV6-5 and TRBJ2-5, with TRBD1 matching over 7 bases. The CDR3 consists of 15 residues. Germline CDR1 reads MNHEY; CDR2 reads SVGAGI. Trimming took 11 bases from V and 1 from J; bases not matched to a gene: 13. The CDR3 DNA follows: TGTGCCCACGGGACCCGGACAGGCTCCCAAGAGACCCAGTACTTC. Its translation: CAHGTRTGSQETQYF.

The CDR3 DNA follows: TGTGCCAGCTCACTACGTACCGGCGGTAAAACTGGGGCCAACGTCCTGACTTTC. It specifies CASSLRTGGKTGANVLTF. The chain uses TRBV18 and TRBJ2-6; D gene uncertain. Trimming removed 4 bases at V and 2 bases at J, with 18 bases between. The CDR3 extends over 18 amino acids. The germline CDR1 and CDR2 sequences are KGHSH and LQKENI.

The chain uses TRBV5-6 and TRBJ2-1, with D maybe TRBD2 (5 bases). Trimming shortened V by 2 bases and J by 5 bases, and 14 bases separated the two germline ends. The CDR3 totals 15 residues. Germline V gene sequence: CDR1 SGHDT, CDR2 YYEEEE. The CDR3 region has the DNA TGTGCCAGCAGCTTTAGGAGGACCCTTAACAATGAGCAGTTCTTC. Translation: CASSFRRTLNNEQFF.

V is TRBV3-1 (or the pseudogene TRBV3-2) and J is TRBJ1-5; D gene unclear. In germline, CDR1 is LGHDT, CDR2 YNNKEL (reference sequence). This CDR3 has 16 amino acids. V shed 1 base and J shed 4 bases, with 14 bases lying between them. CDR3 nucleotide sequence: TGTGCCAGCAGCCAAGGATCTTTAAGCGGGAATCAGCCCCAGCATTTT. Translating gives CASSQGSLSGNQPQHF.

This chain links TRBV19 with TRBJ2-2, with TRBD1 identical over 10 bases. Looked up from germline, CDR1 is LNHDA and CDR2 is SQIVND (reference sequence). The CDR3 has 15 residues. Trimming cost V 7 bases and J 6 bases; bases outside gene matches: 8. The CDR3 DNA follows: TGTGCCAGTACCTATCGGACAGGGGGGCCCGGGGAGCTGTTTTTT. This codes for CASTYRTGGPGELFF.

The chain recombines TRBV5-1 with TRBJ1-2, with D unresolved. V lost 4 bases, J lost 8 bases, and 12 bases lay in between. Germline CDR1 reads SGHRS; CDR2 reads YFSETQ. The length of the CDR3 is 12 residues. CDR3 sequence: CASSADREGYTF. For the CDR3, the DNA is TGCGCCAGCAGCGCGGACCGGGAGGGCTACACCTTC.

This rearrangement joins TRBV7-9 to TRBJ2-1; D not resolved. Germline V CDR1 and CDR2: SEHNR, FQNEAQ (reference sequence). Trimming pared 5 bases from V and 2 bases from J, leaving 1 base between. The CDR3 loop spans 11 amino acids. In DNA form, the CDR3 reads TGTGCCAGCAGCCCCTACAATGAGCAGTTCTTC. Its protein product is CASSPYNEQFF.

This chain's CDR3 is CASSPPGNEQYF. The CDR3 DNA reads TGTGCCAGCAGTCCCCCGGGGAACGAGCAGTACTTC. This rearrangement joins TRBV6-6 to TRBJ2-7; a weak D match, TRBD2 (5 bases). In germline, CDR1 is MNHNY, CDR2 SVGAGI (reference sequence). There are 12 residues in the CDR3. The V end was cut by 5 bases, the J end by 5 bases, with 10 bases between.

The chain combines TRBV10-3 with TRBJ2-3, with 8 bases lining up with TRBD2. CDR1 is ENHRY, CDR2 SYGVKD, per germline. The junction had 6 bases not matched to a gene; V was cut back by 5 bases and J by 5 bases. The CDR3 contains 14 residues. The CDR3 spells CAISSGTRQDTQYF. For the CDR3, the DNA is TGTGCCATCAGTTCCGGGACTAGGCAAGATACGCAGTATTTT.

J is TRBJ1-2 and V is TRBV7-3; TRBD1 matches 8 bases. This CDR3 has 13 residues. Germline V gives CDR1 SGHTA, CDR2 FQGTGA. The V segment lost 2 bases and the J segment 8 bases; nucleotides outside the gene matches: 4. The CDR3 is CASSLSGGDGYTF. CDR3 nucleotide sequence: TGTGCCAGCAGCTTATCAGGGGGCGACGGCTACACCTTC.

V and J are TRBV24-1 and TRBJ1-1, with a possible D match to TRBD1 (5 bases). The germline V gene encodes CDR1 KGHDR and CDR2 SFDVKD. With 6 bases removed from V and 4 bases from J, the gap between germline ends came to 5 bases. The CDR3 sequence is 11 residues long. The DNA of the CDR3 is TGTGCCACCAGTCAGGGCACTGAAGCTTTCTTT. It specifies CATSQGTEAFF.

J is TRBJ1-6 and V is TRBV5-5; the D is unclear. V shed 0 bases and J shed 6 bases, with 7 bases lying between them. Germline CDR1 and CDR2: SGHKS and YYEKEE (reference sequence). This CDR3 region has 14 residues. The CDR3 nucleotides are TGTGCCAGCAGCTTGGGGCAGACTAATTCACCCCTCCACTTT. This codes for CASSLGQTNSPLHF.

The V gene is TRBV11-2, the J gene TRBJ1-3; unclear D gene. Looked up from germline, CDR1 is SGHAT and CDR2 is FQNNGV. This CDR3 has 16 residues. V dropped 1 base and J dropped 4 bases, with 14 bases sitting between them. The CDR3 reads CASSLVFHREGNTIYF. CDR3 nucleotides: TGTGCCAGCAGCTTAGTTTTCCACCGGGAGGGAAACACCATATATTTT.

This chain links TRBV7-2 with TRBJ1-2; TRBD1 matches at 9 bases. Losses at the gene ends were 4 bases for V and 4 bases for J; bases not matched to a gene: 7. The CDR3 contains 15 residues. CDR1 is SGHTA, CDR2 FQGNSA, per germline. CDR3 loop: CASSWGQGGAYGYTF. The CDR3 DNA reads as TGTGCCAGCAGCTGGGGACAGGGAGGTGCCTATGGCTACACCTTC.

The chain carries TRBV7-2 and TRBJ1-2; D is perhaps TRBD1 (5 bases). Germline V gives CDR1 SGHTA, CDR2 FQGNSA. The CDR3 length is 14 residues. Trimming stripped 5 bases from V and 4 bases from J, with 14 bases between. The CDR3 nucleotides read TGTGCCAGCAGCGACCCACAGGAGAGCTATGGCTACACCTTC. It specifies CASSDPQESYGYTF. Full variable domain (outside the CDR3, taken from reference TRBV7-2 and TRBJ1-2): GAGVSQSPSNKVTEKGKDVELRCDPISGHTALYWYRQSLGQGLEFLIYFQGNSAPDKSGLPSDRFSAERTGGSVSTLTIQRTQQEDSAVYLCASSDPQESYGYTFGSGTRLTVV.

V gene TRBV5-8 combines with J gene TRBJ1-4; tentative D call: TRBD1 (6 bases). Germline-derived CDR1 and CDR2 are SGHTS and YDEGEE. V was pared by 7 bases and J by 5 bases, with 21 bases between. This CDR3 is built from 16 residues. CDR3 protein: CASRPRLSTGNEKLFF. As DNA, the CDR3 is TGTGCCAGCCGCCCCAGGTTGTCGACAGGCAATGAAAAACTGTTTTTT.

The rearrangement uses TRBV19 and TRBJ1-2; D not certain. Between the trimmed V and J ends, which lost 3 bases and 0 bases, there was a span of 11 bases. CDR1 LNHDA and CDR2 SQIVND come from the germline V gene (reference sequence). The CDR3 length is 15 residues. The CDR3 coding sequence is TGTGCCAGTAGTATCCCCGCAGGCGCTAACTATGGCTACACCTTC. Residues: CASSIPAGANYGYTF.

This clone was observed a handful of times. The chain joins TRBV23-1 to TRBJ1-4; D might be TRBD1 (5 bases). TRBV23-1 counts as an open reading frame of uncertain function. Trimming pared 4 bases from V and 0 bases from J, leaving 15 bases between. The CDR3 totals 17 residues. In nucleotides, the CDR3 is TGCGCCAGCAGTCCCCCGGCAGGGAGCCCAACTAATGAAAAACTGTTTTTT. Residues: CASSPPAGSPTNEKLFF.

The chain links TRBV5-1 to TRBJ2-6, with TRBD2 matching over 13 bases. V dropped 3 bases and J dropped 4; count of bases not matched to a gene: 4. The germline CDR1 and CDR2 sequences are SGHRS and YFSETQ. There are 17 residues in the CDR3. CDR3 amino acids: CASSWTSGSPGANVLTF. The CDR3 coding sequence is TGCGCCAGCAGCTGGACTAGCGGGAGTCCCGGGGCCAACGTCCTGACTTTC.

V and J are TRBV3-1 (or the pseudogene TRBV3-2) and TRBJ2-3; 14 bases are shared with TRBD2. CDR3 length: 18 residues. V lost 2 bases to trimming and J lost 2 bases; unmatched junction nucleotides: 6. CDR1 is LGHDT, CDR2 YNNKEL, per germline (reference sequence). This CDR3 reads CASSQPGTSGSITDTQYF. CDR3 bases: TGTGCCAGCAGCCAACCCGGGACTAGCGGGAGTATCACAGATACGCAGTATTTT.

The chain links TRBV19 to TRBJ1-2; 7 bases line up with TRBD1. In germline, CDR1 is LNHDA, CDR2 SQIVND (reference sequence). The CDR3 totals 14 residues. Trimming removed 6 bases from V and 5 bases from J; junction bases left unmatched: 9. CDR3 coding DNA: TGTGCCAGTAGCCCCGGGGACAGCTTGTATGGCTACACCTTC. It encodes CASSPGDSLYGYTF.